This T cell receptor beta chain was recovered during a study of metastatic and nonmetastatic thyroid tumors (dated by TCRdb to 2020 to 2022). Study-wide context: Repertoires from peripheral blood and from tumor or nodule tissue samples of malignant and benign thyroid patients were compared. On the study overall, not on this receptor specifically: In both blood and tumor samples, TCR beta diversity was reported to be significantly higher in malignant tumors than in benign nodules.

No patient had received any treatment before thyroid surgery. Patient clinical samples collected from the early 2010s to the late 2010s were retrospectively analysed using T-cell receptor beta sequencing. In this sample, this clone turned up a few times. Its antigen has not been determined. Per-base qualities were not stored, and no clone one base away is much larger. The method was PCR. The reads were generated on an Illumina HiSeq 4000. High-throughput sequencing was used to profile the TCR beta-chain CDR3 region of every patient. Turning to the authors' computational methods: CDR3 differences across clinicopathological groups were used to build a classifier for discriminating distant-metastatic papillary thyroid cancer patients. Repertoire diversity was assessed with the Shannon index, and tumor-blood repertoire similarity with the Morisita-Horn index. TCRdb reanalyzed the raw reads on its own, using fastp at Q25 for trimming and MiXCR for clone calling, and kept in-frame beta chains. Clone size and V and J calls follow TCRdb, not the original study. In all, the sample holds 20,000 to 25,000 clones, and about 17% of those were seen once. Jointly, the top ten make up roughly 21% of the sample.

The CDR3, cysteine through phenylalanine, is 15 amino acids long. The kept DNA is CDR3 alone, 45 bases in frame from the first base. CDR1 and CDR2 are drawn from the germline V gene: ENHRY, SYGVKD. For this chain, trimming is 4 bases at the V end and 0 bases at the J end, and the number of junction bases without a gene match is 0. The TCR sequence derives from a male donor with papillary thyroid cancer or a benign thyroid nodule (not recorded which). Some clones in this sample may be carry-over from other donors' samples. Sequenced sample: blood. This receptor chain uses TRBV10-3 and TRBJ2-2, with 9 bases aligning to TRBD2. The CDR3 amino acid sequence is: CAISGTSANTGELFF. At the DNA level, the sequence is TGTGCCATCAGTGGGACTAGCGCGAACACCGGGGAGCTGTTTTTT.